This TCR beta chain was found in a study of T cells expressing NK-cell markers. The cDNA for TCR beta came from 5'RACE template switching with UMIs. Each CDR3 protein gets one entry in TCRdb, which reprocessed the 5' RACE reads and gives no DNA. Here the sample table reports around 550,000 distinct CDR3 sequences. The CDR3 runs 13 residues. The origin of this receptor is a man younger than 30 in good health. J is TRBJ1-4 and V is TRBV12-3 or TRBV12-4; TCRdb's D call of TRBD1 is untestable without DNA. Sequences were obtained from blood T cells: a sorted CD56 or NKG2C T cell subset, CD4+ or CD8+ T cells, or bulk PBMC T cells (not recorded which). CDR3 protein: CASSLSGVEKLFF.